Shown below are 19 T cell receptor beta chains from a single sample sequenced in a study of early T cells in non-severe SARS-CoV-2 infection. TCRdb recomputed calls from the 5' RACE reads with MiXCR, one row per CDR3 protein. The repertoire has some 80,000 distinct CDR3 sequences, 8.5% to 12% of them found once; the top ten carry around 8%. The sequenced sample was whole blood, obtained at baseline. The receptors come from an adult who was a healthcare worker with PCR-confirmed SARS-CoV-2 infection or an uninfected control (not recorded which).

The rearrangement uses TRBV2 and TRBJ2-6; D is possibly TRBD1 (6 bases). Germline V gene sequence: CDR1 SNHLY, CDR2 FYNNEI. The V end lost 8 bases, the J end lost 4 bases, and 15 bases lay between the germline ends. The CDR3 spans 15 residues. The DNA of the CDR3 is TGTGCCAGCCGCACAGGGTCCAGAGGGGCCAACGTCCTGACTTTC. This gives the protein CASRTGSRGANVLTF.

V gene TRBV4-1 combines with J gene TRBJ2-1, with D perhaps given as TRBD1 or TRBD2 (5 bases each). This CDR3 has 17 amino acids. Germline V gene lookup returns CDR1 MGHRA and CDR2 YSYEKL. V was clipped by 4 bases and J by 0 bases, with 16 bases between them. The chain's CDR3 is CASSLPKAGSSYNEQFF. CDR3 nucleotides: TGCGCCAGCAGCCTCCCAAAGGCAGGGAGCTCCTACAATGAGCAGTTCTTC.

This clonotype has more than one count but fewer than ten. This chain links TRBV6-6 with TRBJ2-7, with no clear D. The CDR3 consists of 12 residues. Looked up from germline, CDR1 is MNHNY and CDR2 is SVGAGI (reference sequence). V was cut by 5 bases and J by 7 bases, with 12 bases left in between. The CDR3 spells CASSKETWEQYF. The CDR3, as DNA: TGTGCCAGCAGTAAGGAGACGTGGGAGCAGTACTTC.

The chain couples TRBV12-3 or TRBV12-4 to TRBJ2-4; 11 bases are shared with TRBD1. V was pared by 6 bases and J by 6 bases, with 7 bases of the junction left unmatched. The CDR3 covers 15 residues. As DNA, the CDR3 is TGTGCCAGCAGCCGGCCGGGACAGGGGGTAAACATTCAGTACTTC. It specifies CASSRPGQGVNIQYF.

The table lists this clonotype with many counts. V and J are TRBV7-9 and TRBJ2-7, with D possibly being TRBD2 (5 bases). V lost 5 bases, J lost 7 bases, and 18 bases lay in between. The CDR3 totals 14 residues. The germline gives CDR1 SEHNR, CDR2 FQNEAQ (reference sequence). The CDR3 loop reads CASSPSSGGREQYF. The CDR3 region has the DNA TGTGCCAGCAGCCCCTCAAGTGGAGGTAGGGAGCAGTACTTC.

This clonotype was picked up a small number of times. The rearrangement links TRBV28 to TRBJ2-6; D perhaps matches TRBD1 (6 bases). Germline CDR1 and CDR2: MDHEN and SYDVKM. V was pared by 5 bases and J by 0 bases, with 17 bases between. The CDR3 spans 18 residues. The CDR3 here is CASSHRDVSSSGANVLTF. The CDR3 DNA is TGTGCCAGCAGTCACAGGGACGTTTCGAGCTCTGGGGCCAACGTCCTGACTTTC.

This clonotype was seen ten or more times. CDR3 loop: CASSPALRANEKLFF. The CDR3 region has the DNA TGTGCCAGCTCACCCGCTCTGCGGGCTAATGAAAAACTGTTTTTT. The chain links TRBV18 to TRBJ1-4; no clear D. V lost 3 bases, J lost 3 bases, and 11 bases lay in between. The CDR3 runs to 15 residues. Germline assignment: CDR1 KGHSH and CDR2 LQKENI.

This clonotype appeared many times. The V and J genes are TRBV13 and TRBJ2-1; 9 bases map to TRBD2. The ends lost 1 base at V and 1 base at J; junction bases unmatched: 5. The CDR3 contains 17 residues. From germline, CDR1 is PRHDT and CDR2 FYEKMQ (reference sequence). CDR3: CASSLEGTSQSYNEQFF. The CDR3, as DNA: TGTGCCAGCAGCTTAGAGGGGACTAGCCAATCCTACAATGAGCAGTTCTTC.

In this sample, this clonotype turned up many times. The rearrangement joins TRBV6-4 to TRBJ2-1; no clear D. The CDR3 has 15 amino acids. The germline gives CDR1 MRHNA, CDR2 SNTAGT. V lost 3 bases, J lost 1 base, and 10 bases lay in between. CDR3 amino acids: CASSEDAESYNEQFF. CDR3 sequence (DNA): TGTGCCAGCAGTGAAGATGCAGAATCCTACAATGAGCAGTTCTTC.

The gene calls are TRBV28 and TRBJ2-2; D is undetermined. Germline assignment: CDR1 MDHEN and CDR2 SYDVKM. The V end lost 9 bases, the J end lost 2 bases, and 4 bases lay between the germline ends. This CDR3 spans 11 amino acids. CDR3 region: CASSNTGELFF. The CDR3 coding sequence is TGTGCCAGTAGTAACACCGGGGAGCTGTTTTTT. Full variable domain (rest looked up from reference TRBV28 and TRBJ2-2): DVKVTQSSRYLVKRTGEKVFLECVQDMDHENMFWYRQDPGLGLRLIYFSYDVKMKEKGDIPEGYSVSREKKERFSLILESASTNQTSMYLCASSNTGELFFGEGSRLTVL.

V is TRBV2 and J is TRBJ2-1, with TRBD1 identical over 7 bases. V gave up 10 bases and J gave up 4 bases; unmatched junction bases: 13. This CDR3 spans 15 amino acids. Germline CDR1 reads SNHLY; CDR2 reads FYNNEI. In DNA, the CDR3 is TGTGCCACCGTAGAGGGGGCCTCCCCATACAATGAGCAGTTCTTC. Amino acid sequence: CATVEGASPYNEQFF. Using reference TRBV2 and TRBJ2-1 for the parts outside the CDR3, the full variable domain is EPEVTQTPSHQVTQMGQEVILRCVPISNHLYFYWYRQILGQKVEFLVSFYNNEISEKSEIFDDQFSVERPDGSNFTLKIRSTKLEDSAMYFCATVEGASPYNEQFFGPGTRLTVL.

This chain uses TRBV10-3 with TRBJ1-1; no clear D gene. Trimming removed 0 bases from V and 1 base from J, with 6 bases in between. The CDR3 runs 14 residues. The V gene's germline CDR1 is ENHRY and CDR2 SYGVKD. The CDR3 DNA is TGTGCCATCAGTGAGTCGTTGGCGAACACTGAAGCTTTCTTT. Translated, it gives CAISESLANTEAFF.

As regards this clonotype: The junction shows a germline mismatch at one end, possibly a read error. The genes are TRBV5-5 and TRBJ2-1, with a weak D call TRBD1 (5 bases). Germline V CDR1 and CDR2: SGHKS, YYEKEE (reference sequence). The CDR3 loop spans 14 amino acids. CDR3 amino acids: CVSTWGPQGNEQFF. The CDR3 nucleotides are TGTGTCAGCACCTGGGGCCCACAAGGCAATGAGCAGTTCTTC.

This clonotype appeared once. The chain has TRBV20-1 and TRBJ2-1, with D unresolved. The germline V gene encodes CDR1 DFQATT and CDR2 SNEGSKA (reference sequence). CDR3 length: 13 residues. The V gene lost 1 base and the J gene lost 7 bases, with 11 bases spanning the gap. The CDR3 region is CSARAQDLNEQFF. CDR3 nucleotides: TGCAGTGCTAGAGCCCAAGACTTGAATGAGCAGTTCTTC.

About this clonotype itself: The junction departs from germline at one end; a sequencing error may be responsible. This sequence joins TRBV3-1 and TRBJ2-5; D is possibly TRBD1 (6 bases). Germline V gene lookup returns CDR1 LGHDT and CDR2 YNNKEL (reference sequence). CDR3 length: 14 amino acids. As DNA, the CDR3 is TGTGCCAGCACCCTCAGGGGCAGTCAAGAGACCCGGTACTTC. This codes for CASTLRGSQETRYF.

This clonotype appeared a few times. The chain recombines TRBV4-2 with TRBJ2-4; 12 bases map to TRBD2. The CDR3 has 20 amino acids. V lost 0 bases, J lost 6 bases, and 15 bases stayed unmatched. The germline V gene encodes CDR1 LGHNA and CDR2 YNFKEQ. Written as DNA, the CDR3 is TGTGCCAGCAGCCAAGAAAGACTAGCGGGAGTGGGGGGCAATGGAAACATTCAGTACTTC. This encodes CASSQERLAGVGGNGNIQYF.

This clonotype was counted ten times or more. The chain couples TRBV6-2 or TRBV6-3 to TRBJ2-1; TRBD1 agrees at 9 bases. J gave up 6 bases and V 7 bases, and 4 bases lay outside the gene matches. The CDR3 is 13 amino acids. The germline V gene has CDR1 MNHEY and CDR2 SVGEGT. The DNA for the CDR3 is TGTGCCAGCAAAATGACAGGGGGCAATGAGCAGTTCTTC. It encodes CASKMTGGNEQFF.

The J gene is TRBJ2-5, the V gene TRBV21-1. TRBV21-1 is given as a pseudogene. This CDR3 is 15 amino acids long. CDR3 nucleotides: TGTGCCAGCAGCAAAGGCGGCACCTACCAAGAGACCCAGTACTTC. It specifies CASSKGGTYQETQYF.

Only a few counts were recorded for this clonotype. J is TRBJ2-2 and V is TRBV25-1; D unresolved. Trimming took 6 bases from V and 7 from J, leaving 3 bases between them. CDR3 length: 10 residues. The germline V gene encodes CDR1 MGHDK and CDR2 SYGVNS. The CDR3 DNA is TGTGCCAGCAGGAACGGGGAGCTGTTTTTT. Translation gives CASRNGELFF.